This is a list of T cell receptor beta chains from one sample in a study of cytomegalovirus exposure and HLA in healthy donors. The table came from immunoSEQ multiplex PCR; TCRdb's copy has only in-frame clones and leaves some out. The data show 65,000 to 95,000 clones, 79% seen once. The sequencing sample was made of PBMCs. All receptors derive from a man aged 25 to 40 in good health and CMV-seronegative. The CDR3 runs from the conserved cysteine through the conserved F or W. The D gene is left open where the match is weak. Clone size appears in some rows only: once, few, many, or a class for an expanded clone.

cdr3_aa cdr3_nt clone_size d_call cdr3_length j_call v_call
CASSLTSVNEQFF TGCGCCAGCAGTTTAACTAGTGTCAATGAGCAGTTCTTC once NA 13 TRBJ2-1 TRBV10-2
CATSRDPVAGGYTF TGTGCCACCAGCAGAGATCCCGTTGCGGGAGGCTACACCTTC NA NA 14 TRBJ1-2 TRBV15
CASSFGGMGTGELFF TGTGCCAGCAGTTTCGGGGGGATGGGCACCGGGGAGCTGTTTTTT NA TRBD2 15 TRBJ2-2 TRBV6-5
CASSVGHRANTEAFF TGTGCCAGCAGCGTAGGTCACAGGGCGAACACTGAAGCTTTCTTT once NA 15 TRBJ1-1 TRBV9
CASSKVETVSNYGYTF TGTGCCAGCAGCAAAGTAGAGACAGTTTCTAACTATGGCTACACCTTC once NA 16 TRBJ1-2 TRBV21-1
CASSIRAGEQFF TGTGCCAGTAGTATAAGGGCGGGTGAGCAGTTCTTC NA NA 12 TRBJ2-1 TRBV19
CASSWQGGEKLFF TGCGCCAGCAGCTGGCAGGGAGGTGAAAAACTGTTTTTT NA NA 13 TRBJ1-4 TRBV5-1
CASSLGLESNEQFF TGTGCCAGTAGCTTGGGACTAGAATCCAATGAGCAGTTCTTC NA TRBD2 14 TRBJ2-1 TRBV19
CRVEYAGRGDTEAFF TGCCGCGTTGAATACGCGGGCAGGGGGGACACTGAAGCTTTCTTT NA TRBD1 15 TRBJ1-1 TRBV29-1
CASSLSGQGFSPLHF TGTGCCAGCAGTTTATCGGGACAGGGGTTCTCACCCCTCCACTTT NA TRBD1 15 TRBJ1-6 TRBV28
CASSIGQTQPQHF TGTGCCAGCAGCATTGGACAGACACAGCCCCAGCATTTT NA NA 13 TRBJ1-5 TRBV27
CASSPGGTQYF TGTGCCAGCAGTCCTGGGGGCACGCAGTATTTT NA NA 11 TRBJ2-3 TRBV27
CASSLSQDPGELFF TGTGCCAGCAGCTTATCACAGGACCCCGGGGAGCTGTTTTTT NA NA 14 TRBJ2-2 TRBV7-9
CASSLNAGGDEAFF TGTGCCAGCAGCTTAAATGCAGGGGGCGATGAAGCTTTCTTT once TRBD1 14 TRBJ1-1 TRBV7-3
CASSSSFDRKPYEQYF TGTGCCAGCAGCTCCTCCTTCGACAGGAAACCCTACGAGCAGTACTTC NA NA 16 TRBJ2-7 TRBV28
CASSITSSGDYEQYF TGTGCCAGCAGTATTACGTCCAGCGGGGACTACGAGCAGTACTTC NA TRBD2 15 TRBJ2-7 TRBV6-5
CASSRAYSNQPQHF TGTGCCAGTAGTAGAGCGTATAGCAATCAGCCCCAGCATTTT few NA 14 TRBJ1-5 TRBV19
CASSLGGTGNYEQYF TGTGCCAGCAGTTTAGGTGGAACAGGGAACTACGAGCAGTACTTC NA NA 15 TRBJ2-7 TRBV27
CASSLGPSPNEQFF TGTGCCAGCAGCTTAGGGCCCTCCCCTAATGAGCAGTTCTTC NA NA 14 TRBJ2-1 TRBV7-9
CASSSRTANTEAFF TGTGCCAGCAGCTCAAGGACAGCAAACACTGAAGCTTTCTTT NA NA 14 TRBJ1-1 TRBV27
CASLDRGTDTQYF TGTGCCAGCCTGGACAGAGGTACAGATACGCAGTATTTT NA NA 13 TRBJ2-3 TRBV5-4
CASRGTGTQRATDTQYF TGTGCCAGCCGCGGGACAGGGACACAGCGCGCCACAGATACGCAGTATTTT NA TRBD1 17 TRBJ2-3 TRBV5-4
CSVEDNAAYEQYF TGCAGCGTTGAAGATAATGCAGCCTACGAGCAGTACTTC NA NA 13 TRBJ2-7 TRBV29-1
CASTERAGGTNEQFF TGTGCCAGCACCGAGAGGGCGGGAGGAACGAATGAGCAGTTCTTC NA TRBD2 15 TRBJ2-1 TRBV11-2
CASSSRDRGFSPLHF TGTGCCAGCAGCTCCCGGGACAGGGGATTTTCACCCCTCCACTTT NA TRBD1 15 TRBJ1-6 TRBV13
CASSPPRTVEGYGYTF TGTGCCAGCTCACCACCGCGGACAGTTGAAGGCTATGGCTACACCTTC few NA 16 TRBJ1-2 TRBV18
CASSYRGLDEKLFF TGTGCCAGCAGCTACAGGGGGCTTGATGAAAAACTGTTTTTT NA TRBD1 14 TRBJ1-4 TRBV7-2
CASSRDINSPLHF TGTGCCAGCAGCCGGGACATTAATTCACCCCTCCACTTT NA NA 13 TRBJ1-6 TRBV25-1
CASSDGQWGPTDTQYF TGTGCCAGCAGTGATGGGCAGTGGGGCCCCACAGATACGCAGTATTTT NA NA 16 TRBJ2-3 TRBV2
CASRTGRSTDTQYF TGTGCCAGCAGAACGGGAAGAAGCACAGATACGCAGTATTTT NA NA 14 TRBJ2-3 TRBV6-5
CASRTHTQGGYTEAFF TGTGCCAGTAGGACCCACACACAGGGAGGGTACACTGAAGCTTTCTTT once NA 16 TRBJ1-1 TRBV19
CASTSGQGSYEQYF TGTGCCAGCACCTCGGGACAGGGATCGTACGAGCAGTACTTC NA TRBD1 14 TRBJ2-7 TRBV11-2
CASSTGISGTYNEQFF TGTGCCAGCAGCACAGGGATTAGCGGGACCTACAATGAGCAGTTCTTC NA NA 16 TRBJ2-1 TRBV21-1
CASSSQGNEQYF TGTGCCAGCAGTTCACAGGGGAACGAGCAGTACTTC few TRBD1 12 TRBJ2-7 TRBV6-1
CASSFYQGVTEAFF TGTGCCAGCAGCTTCTACCAGGGGGTCACTGAAGCTTTCTTT few TRBD1 14 TRBJ1-1 TRBV7-2
CASSTGTAAYEQYF TGCGCCAGCAGCACAGGGACGGCGGCCTACGAGCAGTACTTC NA NA 14 TRBJ2-7 TRBV5-1
CASSHGQGQETQYF TGCGCCAGCAGCCACGGACAGGGGCAAGAGACCCAGTACTTC few TRBD1 14 TRBJ2-5 TRBV5-1
CATRDRGRGDTQYF TGTGCCACCCGGGACAGGGGGCGTGGAGATACGCAGTATTTT few TRBD1 14 TRBJ2-3 TRBV19
CASWRAGGNGNTIYF TGTGCCAGCTGGAGGGCAGGGGGCAATGGAAACACCATATATTTT NA TRBD1 15 TRBJ1-3 TRBV27
CASSEWTYDNQPQHF TGTGCCAGCAGTGAATGGACTTATGACAATCAGCCCCAGCATTTT NA NA 15 TRBJ1-5 TRBV6-1
CASRWGGESYNEQFF TGTGCCAGCAGATGGGGCGGTGAGTCCTACAATGAGCAGTTCTTC NA NA 15 TRBJ2-1 TRBV6-5
CASSQDQGAGETQYF TGCGCCAGCAGCCAAGACCAGGGCGCGGGGGAGACCCAGTACTTC NA NA 15 TRBJ2-5 TRBV4-3
CASSSARGLYNEQFF TGTGCCAGCAGCTCAGCTAGGGGTCTATACAATGAGCAGTTCTTC once NA 15 TRBJ2-1 TRBV7-2
CASSSFSGRANNEQYF TGTGCCAGCAGCTCCTTTAGCGGGAGGGCCAACAACGAGCAGTACTTC few TRBD2 16 TRBJ2-7 TRBV7-9
CASRRDLNTGELFF TGTGCCAGCAGGCGCGACTTAAACACCGGGGAGCTGTTTTTT NA NA 14 TRBJ2-2 TRBV7-2
CASSLFVSGSYEQYF TGTGCCAGCAGTTTATTTGTCAGCGGCTCCTACGAGCAGTACTTC once NA 15 TRBJ2-7 TRBV28
CASSPPTSGAYNEQFF TGTGCCAGCAGCCCTCCGACTAGCGGGGCCTACAATGAGCAGTTCTTC NA TRBD2 16 TRBJ2-1 TRBV9
CASSQEGTSAYEQYF TGTGCCAGCAGCCAAGAAGGGACTAGCGCCTACGAGCAGTACTTC once TRBD2 15 TRBJ2-7 TRBV4-2
CASGLTGGNQPQHF TGTGCCAGCGGTCTTACAGGGGGCAATCAGCCCCAGCATTTT NA TRBD1 14 TRBJ1-5 TRBV2
CASSDRTDTQYF TGTGCCAGCAGTGACAGAACAGATACGCAGTATTTT NA NA 12 TRBJ2-3 TRBV2